Given below is one T cell receptor beta chain in context. The antigen is unknown. V dropped 4 bases and J dropped 1 base, with 14 bases sitting between them. From germline, CDR1 is MNHEY and CDR2 SMNVEV (reference sequence). This CDR3 has 16 amino acids. The data stem from a study of T cell repertoires in cytomegalovirus infection. The wider study: HLA-B-restricted CMV epitopes that are well studied were used alongside recently identified HLA-C-restricted ones. Findings and caveats of the study: Of the TCR beta families, the public ones yielded a cumulative frequency that identified carriers of CMV plus the relevant HLA.

TCRdb re-analysed the reads in MiXCR, keeping a single row per CDR3 protein. Among some 920,000 distinct CDR3 sequences listed, around 32% were seen once. The receptor was derived from a human donor in good health (CMV status not recorded). Some clones in this sample may be carry-over from other donors' samples. This rearrangement joins TRBV27 to TRBJ1-5; maybe TRBD1 (6 bases). The starting material was cultured CD8+ T cells from PBMCs, obtained from culture after CMV antigen stimulation. CDR3 in amino acids: CASSSLEGGSNQPQHF. The CDR3 bases are TGTGCCAGCAGTTCGCTGGAGGGGGGAAGCAATCAGCCCCAGCATTTT.